This entry features one T cell receptor (beta chain) sequence. Its antigen is currently unknown. This table comes from immunoSEQ multiplex PCR, and its TCRdb copy is limited to in-frame clones, with some not included. The table shows roughly 2 million clones, with approximately 94% occurring only once. In germline, CDR1 is MDHEN, CDR2 SYDVKM. V dropped 2 bases and J dropped 6 bases, with 14 bases sitting between them. The length of the CDR3 is 14 residues. This sample was taken from a study of shared clonotypes between healthy human individuals. General study points: Large sequencing depth failed to make sorted-subset sequencing complete, rarefaction showed.

Naive CD8 cells comprised CD45RO-negative, CCR7-positively selected cells, excluding terminally differentiated effector memory CD45RA+ cells. The TCR sequence derives from a man aged 18 to 30 in good health. V usage is TRBV28 and J usage is TRBJ2-7; D is unclear. The sequenced sample consisted of naive CD8+ T cells sorted from blood. The CDR3 is CASSLTQDGSEQYF. In DNA form, the CDR3 reads TGTGCCAGCAGTTTAACCCAGGATGGGTCCGAGCAGTACTTC. The full variable domain, in which reference TRBV28 and TRBJ2-7 provide the parts outside the CDR3, is DVKVTQSSRYLVKRTGEKVFLECVQDMDHENMFWYRQDPGLGLRLIYFSYDVKMKEKGDIPEGYSVSREKKERFSLILESASTNQTSMYLCASSLTQDGSEQYFGPGTRLTVT.